This entry features one T cell receptor beta chain sequence. This clonotype was observed a few times. Its antigen is currently not known. No base quality information exists; no much larger clone differs at one position. The protocol used for the library was RT-PCR. Data came from an Illumina MiSeq. The public reads were reprocessed in TCRdb via fastp at Q25 and MiXCR, keeping in-frame beta chains. Each CDR3 protein gets just one entry, which takes the most common genes and DNA from the rows behind it. The sample yields hundreds of thousands of distinct CDR3 sequences; around 14% were counted once. The top ten clones comprise about 3.6% of the sample. The source of the sample is a study (dated by TCRdb to 2015 to 2016). The V end loses 2 bases and the J end loses 5 bases, and a stretch of 21 bases separates them. As encoded in the germline V gene, CDR1 is MDHEN while CDR2 is SYDVKM. The CDR3 goes from the cysteine to the phenylalanine over 17 residues. The kept DNA is CDR3 alone, 51 bases in frame from the first base.

The sequenced sample was memory CD4+ T cells from blood. The sequence is built from TRBV28 and TRBJ1-1; a tentative D call is TRBD1 (6 bases match). The source is a female donor in good health, serving as a healthy control. Here the CDR3 is given as CASSLVAGTGIRTEAFF. The sequence in DNA is TGTGCCAGCAGTTTAGTAGCCGGAACAGGGATTCGGACTGAAGCTTTCTTT.